The present T cell receptor (beta chain) was sequenced within a study of blood T cell repertoires in COVID-19. The CDR3 totals 15 residues. Trimming left V 5 bases short and J 0 bases short, with 12 bases between. Germline CDR1 SGHNT, CDR2 YYREEE (reference sequence). In the original workflow: Estimated nucleated cell counts came from reference gene primer amplification. Using immunoSEQ multiplex PCR, the repertoire was profiled, and TCRdb retains in-frame clones only, with some absent. That table supplies the V and J calls and clone size; D and trimming were determined from the DNA. Among under 200,000 clones listed, 86% were seen once.

Sequencing input: peripheral blood. This clonotype was obtained from a man aged 45-65 years with active or convalescent COVID-19. The chain has TRBV5-4 and TRBJ2-1; a weak D match, TRBD2 (6 bases). The CDR3 loop reads CASRGDSSSYNEQFF. The DNA for the CDR3 is TGTGCCAGCAGGGGGGACTCAAGCTCCTACAATGAGCAGTTCTTC.